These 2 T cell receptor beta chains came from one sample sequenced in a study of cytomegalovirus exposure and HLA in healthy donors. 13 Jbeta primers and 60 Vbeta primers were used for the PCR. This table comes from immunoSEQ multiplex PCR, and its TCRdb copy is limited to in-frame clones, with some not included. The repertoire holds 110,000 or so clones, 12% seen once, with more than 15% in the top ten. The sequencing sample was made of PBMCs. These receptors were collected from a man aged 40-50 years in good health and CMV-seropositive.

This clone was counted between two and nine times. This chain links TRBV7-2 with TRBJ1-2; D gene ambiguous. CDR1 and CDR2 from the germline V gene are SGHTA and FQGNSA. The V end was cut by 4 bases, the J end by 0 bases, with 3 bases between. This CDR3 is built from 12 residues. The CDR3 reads CASSSTNYGYTF. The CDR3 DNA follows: TGTGCCAGCAGCTCTACTAACTATGGCTACACCTTC.

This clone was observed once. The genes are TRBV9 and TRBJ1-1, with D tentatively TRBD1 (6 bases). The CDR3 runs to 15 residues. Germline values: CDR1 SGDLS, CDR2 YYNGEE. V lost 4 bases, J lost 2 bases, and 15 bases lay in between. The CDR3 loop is CASSPFGTPNTEAFF. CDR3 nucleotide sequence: TGTGCCAGCAGCCCGTTCGGGACACCAAACACTGAAGCTTTCTTT. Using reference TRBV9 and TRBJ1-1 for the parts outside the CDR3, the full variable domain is DSGVTQTPKHLITATGQRVTLRCSPRSGDLSVYWYQQSLDQGLQFLIQYYNGEERAKGNILERFSAQQFPDLHSELNLSSLELGDSALYFCASSPFGTPNTEAFFGQGTRLTVV.